The 6 T cell receptor beta chains listed next were all sequenced from one sample in a study of CD8+ T cells in alopecia areata. RNA was isolated and reverse transcribed to cDNA, the sequencing template. TCRdb's table, derived via immunoSEQ multiplex PCR, lists solely in-frame clones and lacks some. The data contain nearly 95,000 clones, about two thirds of them seen just once; the ten biggest clones take up approximately 15%. The treatment is: oral pan-JAK inhibitor, 5-10 mg twice daily. The sample in question was CD8+ T cells sorted from blood, obtained between weeks 43 and 45, from a patient treated with tofacitinib. The source is a human donor with alopecia areata.

For the CDR3, the DNA is TGTGCCAGCAGCTTCGCTAACAGGGGGCCTAATGAGCAGTTCTTC. This translates into CASSFANRGPNEQFF. This rearrangement joins TRBV7-2 to TRBJ2-1; 9 bases map to TRBD1. The V segment lost 3 bases and the J segment 7 bases; nucleotides outside the gene matches: 7. Germline V lookup: CDR1 SGHTA, CDR2 FQGNSA. The CDR3 length is 15 residues.

The chain recombines TRBV4-1 with TRBJ1-1; 7 bases are shared with TRBD1. The CDR3 is 14 residues long. Germline loops: CDR1 MGHRA, CDR2 YSYEKL. V lost 4 bases and J lost 5; bases outside the gene matches: 7. In nucleotides, the CDR3 is TGCGCCAGCAGCCCAAAGACAGGGAATACTGAAGCTTTCTTT. It is translated as CASSPKTGNTEAFF.

The CDR3 nucleotides read TGCAGTGCTAGGAGGGGGTATGAGCAGTTCTTC. It is translated as CSARRGYEQFF. This chain links TRBV20-1 with TRBJ2-1, with D perhaps TRBD1 (6 bases). The V end lost 3 bases, the J end lost 8 bases, and 8 bases lay between the germline ends. Germline assignment: CDR1 DFQATT and CDR2 SNEGSKA (reference sequence). The CDR3 extends over 11 amino acids.

The chain employs TRBV5-6 and TRBJ2-7; no clear D gene. With 3 bases removed from V and 4 bases from J, the gap between germline ends came to 14 bases. The CDR3 has 14 residues. The germline V gene encodes CDR1 SGHDT and CDR2 YYEEEE. The DNA for the CDR3 is TGTGCCAGCAGCTCTAGGGCCCGCCCGTACGAGCAGTACTTC. This gives the protein CASSSRARPYEQYF.

CDR3 bases: TGTGCCAGCAGTGAACAAGACAGGGACTATGGCTACACCTTC. Its protein product is CASSEQDRDYGYTF. The gene calls are TRBV2 and TRBJ1-2, with TRBD1 matching 7 bases. CDR3 size: 14 residues. Per the germline V gene, CDR1 is SNHLY and CDR2 is FYNNEI. The trim removed 2 bases at V and 3 bases at J, leaving 3 bases unmatched.

This clone was recorded only once. DNA for the CDR3: TGTGCCAGCAGCAAAACGTTGGGGCGAGAGCAGTTCTTC. Translating it yields CASSKTLGREQFF. This sequence joins TRBV7-2 and TRBJ2-1; D possibly corresponds to TRBD1 (5 bases). The CDR3 length is 13 residues. CDR1 and CDR2 from the germline V gene are SGHTA and FQGNSA. The germline V and J ends were trimmed by 5 bases and 10 bases, with 15 bases remaining between them.